The rows below give T cell receptor beta chains drawn from one sample of a study of PD-1 blockade in classical Hodgkin lymphoma. The assay was immunoSEQ multiplex PCR, and TCRdb's table has in-frame clones only and misses some. The sample comprises about 22,000 clones, about three quarters of which are singletons, and approximately 7.7% rests with the top ten. The source was peripheral blood mononuclear cells (PBMCs), collected before the second cycle of nivolumab. Receptor source: a human donor with classical Hodgkin lymphoma. Each CDR3 is given with its conserved first and last residue. The D gene is left open where the match is weak. Clone size is shown for a subset of rows, as once, few, many or a class of expanded clone.

>NA|TRBV10-1|TRBJ2-1|NA
CASSEYDEQFF
TGCGCCAGCAGTGAGTACGATGAGCAGTTCTTC
>NA|TRBV5-6|TRBJ1-4|NA
CASSFMMVGAPEKLFF
TGTGCCAGCAGCTTTATGATGGTTGGGGCCCCCGAAAAACTGTTTTTT
>NA|TRBV5-1|TRBJ2-7|NA
CASSLAPSQLYEQYF
TGCGCCAGCAGCTTGGCCCCGAGCCAGCTCTACGAGCAGTACTTC
>once|TRBV7-2|TRBJ2-2|NA
CASSLAFRAGELFF
TGTGCCAGCAGCTTAGCGTTTCGCGCCGGGGAGCTGTTTTTT
>NA|TRBV7-9|TRBJ2-5|TRBD1
CASSLGAGTGFGETQYF
TGTGCCAGCAGCTTAGGGGCCGGGACAGGGTTCGGAGAGACCCAGTACTTC
>NA|TRBV2|TRBJ1-1|TRBD1
CASSAWTGRNTEAFF
TGTGCCAGCAGTGCCTGGACAGGACGGAACACTGAAGCTTTCTTT
>NA|TRBV28|TRBJ2-5|NA
CASSFSVSGKETQYF
TGTGCCAGCAGTTTTAGTGTTAGCGGAAAAGAGACCCAGTACTTC
>few|TRBV4-3|TRBJ1-5|NA
CASSQESGRNQPQHF
TGCGCCAGCAGCCAAGAATCAGGGCGGAATCAGCCCCAGCATTTT
>NA|TRBV18|TRBJ2-1|TRBD1
CASSSPGGSSYNEQFF
TGTGCCAGCTCATCCCCAGGGGGCAGCTCCTACAATGAGCAGTTCTTC
>NA|TRBV28|TRBJ2-5|NA
CASSRQEQETQYF
TGTGCCAGCAGTAGACAGGAACAAGAGACCCAGTACTTC
>NA|TRBV19|TRBJ2-7|TRBD1
CASSLGQGTIYEQYF
TGTGCCAGTAGTTTAGGACAGGGGACAATCTACGAGCAGTACTTC
>NA|TRBV2|TRBJ1-4|TRBD1
CASSGGKQGPGKLFF
TGTGCCAGCAGTGGCGGGAAACAGGGGCCTGGAAAACTGTTTTTT
>NA|TRBV11-2|TRBJ2-2|TRBD2
CASRYSSGLNTGELFF
TGTGCCAGCAGGTATTCTAGCGGGTTGAACACCGGGGAGCTGTTTTTT
>NA|TRBV28|TRBJ1-5|NA
CASRVLQSSNQPQHF
TGTGCCAGCCGCGTCTTGCAGTCGAGCAATCAGCCCCAGCATTTT
>NA|TRBV28|TRBJ2-5|NA
CASTVGGQETQYF
TGTGCCAGCACGGTGGGGGGACAAGAGACCCAGTACTTC
>NA|TRBV9|TRBJ2-2|TRBD2
CASSTGLAGGLFF
TGTGCCAGCAGCACGGGACTAGCGGGAGGGCTGTTTTTT
>NA|TRBV27|TRBJ1-2|NA
CASSPRFQGSYGYTF
TGTGCCAGCAGTCCCCGGTTCCAGGGGAGCTATGGCTACACCTTC
>NA|TRBV9|TRBJ2-3|NA
CASSALGSSTDTQYF
TGTGCCAGCAGCGCCCTGGGGAGTAGTACAGATACGCAGTATTTT
>NA|TRBV7-3|TRBJ1-2|TRBD1
CASSLQQGVGYTF
TGTGCCAGCAGCTTACAACAGGGGGTTGGCTACACCTTC
>NA|TRBV7-3|TRBJ2-1|NA
CASSLVGLPYNEQFF
TGTGCCAGCAGCTTAGTAGGATTGCCCTACAATGAGCAGTTCTTC
>NA|TRBV2|TRBJ2-3|NA
CASSGQDGADTQYF
TGTGCCAGCAGTGGACAGGATGGGGCAGATACGCAGTATTTT
>NA|TRBV27|TRBJ2-2|NA
CASQKNGTGELFF
TGTGCCAGCCAAAAAAATGGGACCGGGGAGCTGTTTTTT
>NA|TRBV4-1|TRBJ2-1|NA
CASSQEGTPSREQFF
TGCGCCAGCAGCCAAGAGGGAACCCCCAGCCGTGAGCAGTTCTTC